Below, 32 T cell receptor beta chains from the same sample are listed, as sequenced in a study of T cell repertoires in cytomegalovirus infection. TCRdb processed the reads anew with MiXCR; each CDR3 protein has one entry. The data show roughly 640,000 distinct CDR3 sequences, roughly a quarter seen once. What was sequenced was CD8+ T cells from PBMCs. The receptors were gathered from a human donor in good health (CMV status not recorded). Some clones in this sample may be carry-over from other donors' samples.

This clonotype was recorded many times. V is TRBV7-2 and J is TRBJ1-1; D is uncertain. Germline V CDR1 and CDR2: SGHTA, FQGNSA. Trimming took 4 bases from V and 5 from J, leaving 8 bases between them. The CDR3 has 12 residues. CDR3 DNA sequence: TGTGCCAGCAGCTCATTGGGGACTGAAGCTTTCTTT. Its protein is CASSSLGTEAFF.

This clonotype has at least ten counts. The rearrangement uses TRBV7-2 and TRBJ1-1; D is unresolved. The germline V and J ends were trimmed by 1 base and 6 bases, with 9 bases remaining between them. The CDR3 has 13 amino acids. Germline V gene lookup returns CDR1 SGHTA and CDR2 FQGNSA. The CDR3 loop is CASSLVMGAEAFF. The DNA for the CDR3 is TGTGCCAGCAGCTTAGTTATGGGAGCTGAAGCTTTCTTT.

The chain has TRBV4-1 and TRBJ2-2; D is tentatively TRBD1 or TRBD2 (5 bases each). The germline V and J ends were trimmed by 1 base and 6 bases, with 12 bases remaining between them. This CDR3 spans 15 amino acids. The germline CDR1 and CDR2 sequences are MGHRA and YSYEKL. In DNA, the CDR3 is TGCGCCAGCAGCCAAGGAGAGGGGCTTGCCGGGGAGCTGTTTTTT. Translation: CASSQGEGLAGELFF.

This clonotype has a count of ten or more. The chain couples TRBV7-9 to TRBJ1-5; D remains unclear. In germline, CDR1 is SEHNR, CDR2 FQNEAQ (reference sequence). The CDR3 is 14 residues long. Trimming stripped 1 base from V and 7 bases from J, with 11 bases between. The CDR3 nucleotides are TGTGCCAGCAGCTTAGGCGGGCTAAGGCAGCCCCAGCATTTT. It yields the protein CASSLGGLRQPQHF. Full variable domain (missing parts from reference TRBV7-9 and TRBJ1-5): DTGVSQNPRHKITKRGQNVTFRCDPISEHNRLYWYRQTLGQGPEFLTYFQNEAQLEKSRLLSDRFSAERPKGSFSTLEIQRTEQGDSAMYLCASSLGGLRQPQHFGDGTRLSIL.

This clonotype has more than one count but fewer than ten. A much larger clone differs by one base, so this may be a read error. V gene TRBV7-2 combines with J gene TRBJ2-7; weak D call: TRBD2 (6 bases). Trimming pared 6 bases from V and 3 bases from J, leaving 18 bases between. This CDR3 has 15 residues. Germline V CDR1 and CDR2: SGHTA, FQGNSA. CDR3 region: CASSSFGGTDYEQYF. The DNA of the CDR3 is TGTGCCAGCAGTTCTTTCGGGGGAACGGACTACGAGCAGTACTTC.

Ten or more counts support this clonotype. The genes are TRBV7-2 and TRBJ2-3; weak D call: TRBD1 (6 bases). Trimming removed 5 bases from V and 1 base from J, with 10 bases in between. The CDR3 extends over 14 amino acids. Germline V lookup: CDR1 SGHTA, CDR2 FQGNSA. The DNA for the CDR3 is TGTGCCAGCAGCGGCCGACAGGGCACAGATACGCAGTATTTT. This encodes CASSGRQGTDTQYF. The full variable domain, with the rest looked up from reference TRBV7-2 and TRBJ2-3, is GAGVSQSPSNKVTEKGKDVELRCDPISGHTALYWYRQSLGQGLEFLIYFQGNSAPDKSGLPSDRFSAERTGGSVSTLTIQRTQQEDSAVYLCASSGRQGTDTQYFGPGTRLTVL.

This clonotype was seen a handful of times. As DNA, the CDR3 is TGTGCCAGCAGCACGCCTCTGGCAATTGAGCAGTTCTTC. It codes for CASSTPLAIEQFF. V is TRBV7-9 and J is TRBJ2-1; D is uncertain. Trimming shortened V by 5 bases and J by 9 bases, and 14 bases separated the two germline ends. CDR1 SEHNR and CDR2 FQNEAQ come from the germline V gene (reference sequence). CDR3 length: 13 residues.

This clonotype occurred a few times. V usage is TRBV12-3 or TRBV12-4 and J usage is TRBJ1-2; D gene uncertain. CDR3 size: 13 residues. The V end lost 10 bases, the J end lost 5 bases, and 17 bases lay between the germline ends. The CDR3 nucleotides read TGTGCCATCCTTGGGCAGTCTGTTTATGGCTACACCTTC. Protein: CAILGQSVYGYTF.

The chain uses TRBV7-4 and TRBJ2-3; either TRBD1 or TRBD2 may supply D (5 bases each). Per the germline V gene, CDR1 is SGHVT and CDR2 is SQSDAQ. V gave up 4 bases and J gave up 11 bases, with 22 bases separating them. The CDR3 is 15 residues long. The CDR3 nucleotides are TGTGCCAGCAGCTCCCCGGGACGGGGATCTCTGGAGCAGTATTTT. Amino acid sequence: CASSSPGRGSLEQYF.

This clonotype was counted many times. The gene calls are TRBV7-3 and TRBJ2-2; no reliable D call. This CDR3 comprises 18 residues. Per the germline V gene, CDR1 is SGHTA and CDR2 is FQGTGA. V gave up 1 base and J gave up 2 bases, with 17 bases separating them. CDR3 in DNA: TGTGCCAGCAGCTTAATCGGTAGCCCTCACCTCAACACCGGGGAGCTGTTTTTT. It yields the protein CASSLIGSPHLNTGELFF.

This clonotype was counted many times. CDR3 sequence: CASTSGASNQPQHF. The CDR3 DNA follows: TGTGCCAGCACTTCAGGGGCTAGCAATCAGCCCCAGCATTTT. V usage is TRBV6-6 and J usage is TRBJ1-5; the D gene is possibly TRBD1 (6 bases). Germline lookup yields CDR1 MNHNY and CDR2 SVGAGI (reference sequence). This CDR3 spans 14 amino acids. Trimming removed 7 bases from V and 0 bases from J, with 10 bases in between.

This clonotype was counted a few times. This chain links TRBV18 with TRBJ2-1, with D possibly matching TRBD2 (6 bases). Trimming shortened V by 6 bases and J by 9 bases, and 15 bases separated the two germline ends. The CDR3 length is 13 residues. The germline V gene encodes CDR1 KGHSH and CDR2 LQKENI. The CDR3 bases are TGTGCCAGCTCTCCCGCGGGGCCCCGTGAGCAGTTCTTC. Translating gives CASSPAGPREQFF. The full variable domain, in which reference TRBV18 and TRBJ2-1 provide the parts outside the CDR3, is NAGVMQNPRHLVRRRGQEARLRCSPMKGHSHVYWYRQLPEEGLKFMVYLQKENIIDESGMPKERFSAEFPKEGPSILRIQQVVRGDSAAYFCASSPAGPREQFFGPGTRLTVL.

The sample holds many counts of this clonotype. CDR3 in amino acids: CASSSSGTDTYEQYV. The DNA of the CDR3 is TGTGCCAGCAGTTCCTCCGGGACAGACACCTACGAGCAGTACGTC. The genes are TRBV28 and TRBJ2-7; 7 bases agree with TRBD1. The CDR3 consists of 15 residues. CDR1 and CDR2 from the germline V gene are MDHEN and SYDVKM. Trimming took 4 bases from V and 2 from J; bases not matched to a gene: 8.

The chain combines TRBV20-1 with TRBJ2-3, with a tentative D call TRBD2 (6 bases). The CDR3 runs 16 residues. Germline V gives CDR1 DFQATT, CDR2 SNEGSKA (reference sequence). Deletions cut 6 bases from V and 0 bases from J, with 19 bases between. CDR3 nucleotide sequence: TGCAGTGCACCGACTTGGACTATGTCGAGCACAGATACGCAGTATTTT. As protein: CSAPTWTMSSTDTQYF.

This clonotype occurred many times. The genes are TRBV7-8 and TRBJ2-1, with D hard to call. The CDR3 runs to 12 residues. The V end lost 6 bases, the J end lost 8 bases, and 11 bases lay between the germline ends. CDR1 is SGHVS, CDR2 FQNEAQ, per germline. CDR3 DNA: TGTGCCAGCAGGCGTTCGGTTGATGAGCAGTTCTTC. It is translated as CASRRSVDEQFF.

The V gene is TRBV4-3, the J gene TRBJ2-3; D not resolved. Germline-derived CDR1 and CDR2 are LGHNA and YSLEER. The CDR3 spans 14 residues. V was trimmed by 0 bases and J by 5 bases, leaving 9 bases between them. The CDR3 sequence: CASSQDYGVDTQYF. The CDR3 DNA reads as TGCGCCAGCAGCCAAGACTATGGGGTAGATACGCAGTATTTT.

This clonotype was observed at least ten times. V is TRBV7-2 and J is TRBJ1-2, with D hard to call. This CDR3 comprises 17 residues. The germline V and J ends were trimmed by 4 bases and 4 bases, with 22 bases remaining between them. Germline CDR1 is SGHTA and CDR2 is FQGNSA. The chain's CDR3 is CASSSQGSVDQIYGYTF. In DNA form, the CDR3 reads TGTGCCAGCAGCTCACAAGGTTCGGTGGACCAGATCTATGGCTACACCTTC.

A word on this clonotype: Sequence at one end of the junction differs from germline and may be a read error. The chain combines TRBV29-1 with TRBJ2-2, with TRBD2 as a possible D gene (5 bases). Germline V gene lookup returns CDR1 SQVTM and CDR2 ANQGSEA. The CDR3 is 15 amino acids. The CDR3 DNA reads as TGCAGCGTGGAAGACGGGGATGAAACCACCGGGGAGCTGTTTTTT. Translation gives CSVEDGDETTGELFF.

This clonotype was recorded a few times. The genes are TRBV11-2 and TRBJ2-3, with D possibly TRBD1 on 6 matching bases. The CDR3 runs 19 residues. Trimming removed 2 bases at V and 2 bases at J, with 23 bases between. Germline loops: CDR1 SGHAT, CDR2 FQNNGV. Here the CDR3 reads CASSLIPQGRLRTTDTQYF. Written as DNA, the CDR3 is TGTGCCAGCAGCTTAATCCCGCAGGGGCGCCTAAGGACCACAGATACGCAGTATTTT.

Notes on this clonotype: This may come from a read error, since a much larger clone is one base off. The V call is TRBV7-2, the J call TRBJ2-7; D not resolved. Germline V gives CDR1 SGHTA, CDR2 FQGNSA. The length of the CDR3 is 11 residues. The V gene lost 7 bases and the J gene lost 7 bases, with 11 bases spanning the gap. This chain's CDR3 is CASIMVGEQYF. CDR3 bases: TGTGCCAGCATCATGGTGGGTGAGCAGTACTTC.

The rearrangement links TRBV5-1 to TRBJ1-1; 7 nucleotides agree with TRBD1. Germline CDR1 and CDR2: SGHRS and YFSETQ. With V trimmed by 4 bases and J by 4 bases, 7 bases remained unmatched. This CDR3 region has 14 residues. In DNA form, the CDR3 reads TGCGCCAGCAGCCCCGGGGACAGCGGCACTGAAGCTTTCTTT. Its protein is CASSPGDSGTEAFF.

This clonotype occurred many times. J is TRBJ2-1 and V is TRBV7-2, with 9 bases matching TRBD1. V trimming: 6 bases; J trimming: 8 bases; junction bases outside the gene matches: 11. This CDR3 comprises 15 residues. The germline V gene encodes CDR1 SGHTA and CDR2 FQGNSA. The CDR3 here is CASREDRDRVHEQFF. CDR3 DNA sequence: TGTGCCAGCAGAGAAGACCGGGACAGGGTACATGAGCAGTTCTTC.

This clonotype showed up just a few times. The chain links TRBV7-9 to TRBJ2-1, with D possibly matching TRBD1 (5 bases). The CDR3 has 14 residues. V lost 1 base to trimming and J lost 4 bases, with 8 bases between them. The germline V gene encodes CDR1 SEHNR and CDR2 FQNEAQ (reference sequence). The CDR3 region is CASSLVPGYNEQFF. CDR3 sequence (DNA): TGTGCCAGCAGCTTAGTTCCAGGGTACAATGAGCAGTTCTTC.

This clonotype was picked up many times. DNA for the CDR3: TGTGCCAGCAGCCCAGGGGGCTTCCACAAAAACATTCAGTACTTC. Its translation: CASSPGGFHKNIQYF. V gene TRBV7-8 combines with J gene TRBJ2-4, with 8 bases matching TRBD1. The CDR3 runs to 15 residues. Germline loops: CDR1 SGHVS, CDR2 FQNEAQ. Trimming at V came to 5 bases and at J to 3 bases, leaving 6 bases not matched to a gene.

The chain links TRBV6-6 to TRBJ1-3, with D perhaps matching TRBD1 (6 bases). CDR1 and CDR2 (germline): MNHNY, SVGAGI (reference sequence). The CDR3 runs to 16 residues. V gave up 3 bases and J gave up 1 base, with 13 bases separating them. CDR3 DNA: TGTGCCAGCAGTTATCTCTACAGGGAATCTGGAAACACCATATATTTT. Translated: CASSYLYRESGNTIYF.

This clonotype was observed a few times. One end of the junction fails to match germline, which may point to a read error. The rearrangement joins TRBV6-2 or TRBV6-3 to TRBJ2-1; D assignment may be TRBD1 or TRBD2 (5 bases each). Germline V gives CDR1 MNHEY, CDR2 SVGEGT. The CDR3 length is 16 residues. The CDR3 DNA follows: TGTGCCAGCCGTTATGATGGGACCCGCATCTACAATGAGCAGTTCTTC. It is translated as CASRYDGTRIYNEQFF.

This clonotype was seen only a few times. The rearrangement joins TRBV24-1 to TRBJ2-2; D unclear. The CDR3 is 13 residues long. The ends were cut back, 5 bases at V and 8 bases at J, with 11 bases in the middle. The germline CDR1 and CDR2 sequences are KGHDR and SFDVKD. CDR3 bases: TGTGCCACCAGTGTCGGAAGTATTGGGGAGCTGTTTTTT. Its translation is CATSVGSIGELFF.

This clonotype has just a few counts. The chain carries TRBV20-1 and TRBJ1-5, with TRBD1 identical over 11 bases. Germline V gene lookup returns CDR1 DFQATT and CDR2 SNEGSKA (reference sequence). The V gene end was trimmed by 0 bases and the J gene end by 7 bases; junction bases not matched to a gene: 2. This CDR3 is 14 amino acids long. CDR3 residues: CSAREGTGGQPQHF. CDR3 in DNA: TGCAGTGCTAGAGAGGGGACAGGGGGGCAGCCCCAGCATTTT.

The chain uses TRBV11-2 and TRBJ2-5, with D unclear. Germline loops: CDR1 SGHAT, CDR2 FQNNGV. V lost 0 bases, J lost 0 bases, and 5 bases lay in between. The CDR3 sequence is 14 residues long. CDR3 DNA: TGTGCCAGCAGCTTAGAGCCGAACCAAGAGACCCAGTACTTC. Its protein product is CASSLEPNQETQYF.

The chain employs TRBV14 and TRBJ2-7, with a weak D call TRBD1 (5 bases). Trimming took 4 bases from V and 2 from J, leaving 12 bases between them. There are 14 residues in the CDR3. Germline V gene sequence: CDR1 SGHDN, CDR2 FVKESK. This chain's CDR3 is CASSRRRVPYEQYF. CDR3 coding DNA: TGTGCCAGCAGCCGACGCAGGGTGCCCTACGAGCAGTACTTC.

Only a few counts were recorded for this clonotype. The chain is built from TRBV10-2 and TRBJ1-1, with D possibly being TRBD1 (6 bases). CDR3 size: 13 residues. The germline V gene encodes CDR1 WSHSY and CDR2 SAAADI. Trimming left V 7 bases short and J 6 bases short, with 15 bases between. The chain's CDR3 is CASKQGFSPEAFF. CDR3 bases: TGCGCCAGCAAGCAGGGGTTTTCGCCTGAAGCTTTCTTT.

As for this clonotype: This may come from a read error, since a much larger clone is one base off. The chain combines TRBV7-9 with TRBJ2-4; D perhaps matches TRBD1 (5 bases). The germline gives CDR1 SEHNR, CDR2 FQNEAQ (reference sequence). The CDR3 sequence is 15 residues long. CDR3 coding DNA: TGTGCCAGCAGCCCCGCAAGGGGTACCAAAAACTTTCAGTACTTC. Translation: CASSPARGTKNFQYF.